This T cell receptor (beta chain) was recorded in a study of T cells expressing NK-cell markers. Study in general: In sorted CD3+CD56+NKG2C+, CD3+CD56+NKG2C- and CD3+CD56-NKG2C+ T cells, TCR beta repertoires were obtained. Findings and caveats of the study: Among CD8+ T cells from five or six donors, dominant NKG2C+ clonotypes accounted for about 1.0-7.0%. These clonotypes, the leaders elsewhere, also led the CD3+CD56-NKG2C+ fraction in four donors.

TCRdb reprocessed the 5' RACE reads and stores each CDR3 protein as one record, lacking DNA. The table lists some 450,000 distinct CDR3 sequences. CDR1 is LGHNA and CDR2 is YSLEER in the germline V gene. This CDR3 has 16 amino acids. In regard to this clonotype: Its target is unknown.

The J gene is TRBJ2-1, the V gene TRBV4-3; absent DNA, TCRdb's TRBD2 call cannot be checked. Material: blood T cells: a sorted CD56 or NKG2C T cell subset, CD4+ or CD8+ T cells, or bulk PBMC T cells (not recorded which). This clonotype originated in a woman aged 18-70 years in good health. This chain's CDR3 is CASSQETSGVANEQFF.